One sample yielded the 11 T cell receptor beta chains listed below, sequenced in a study of T cell changes during pregnancy in multiple sclerosis. The data were produced by immunoSEQ multiplex PCR, yet TCRdb's version contains in-frame clones alone and is incomplete. The sample has under 50,000 clones, more than 85% seen once; the top ten hold less than 6.5%. The source was CD8+ T cells from peripheral blood mononuclear cells, collected in the first trimester of pregnancy. These receptors were collected from a female donor with multiple sclerosis, enrolled in a pregnancy study.

The chain links TRBV4-1 to TRBJ1-1; D is uncertain. CDR3 length equals 18 residues. Germline CDR1 MGHRA, CDR2 YSYEKL. V was shortened by 0 bases and J by 0 bases, with 17 bases between the two germline ends. CDR3 DNA: TGCGCCAGCAGCCAAGATCGGTGGCGGAGGACCATGAACACTGAAGCTTTCTTT. It translates to CASSQDRWRRTMNTEAFF.

The chain recombines TRBV19 with TRBJ2-3; 11 bases match TRBD2. Germline values: CDR1 LNHDA, CDR2 SQIVND (reference sequence). CDR3 size: 16 residues. The V segment lost 3 bases and the J segment 0 bases; nucleotides outside the gene matches: 2. CDR3 protein: CASSIGTSGSTDTQYF. DNA for the CDR3: TGTGCCAGTAGTATCGGGACTAGCGGTAGCACAGATACGCAGTATTTT. Together with reference TRBV19 and TRBJ2-3, the CDR3 gives the full variable domain: DGGITQSPKYLFRKEGQNVTLSCEQNLNHDAMYWYRQDPGQGLRLIYYSQIVNDFQKGDIAEGYSVSREKKESFPLTVTSAQKNPTAFYLCASSIGTSGSTDTQYFGPGTRLTVL.

This chain connects TRBV21-1 to TRBJ1-1; the DNA was not compared with TRBD1, the D call given in the table. TRBV21-1 is a pseudogene segment. The CDR3 is made up of 16 amino acids. CDR3 residues: CASSKSRQPWGTEAFF. The CDR3 DNA reads TGTGCCAGCAGCAAGTCTCGACAGCCCTGGGGCACTGAAGCTTTCTTT.

V usage is TRBV7-8 and J usage is TRBJ1-4; 7 positions match TRBD1. Germline V gene data show CDR1 as SGHVS and CDR2 as FQNEAQ. J gave up 5 bases and V 2 bases, and 5 bases lay outside the gene matches. The CDR3 length is 15 residues. CDR3 protein: CASSLYGQENEKLFF. CDR3 nucleotides: TGTGCCAGCAGCTTATATGGACAGGAGAATGAAAAACTGTTTTTT. The full variable domain, with the rest looked up from reference TRBV7-8 and TRBJ1-4, is GAGVSQSPRYKVAKRGQDVALRCDPISGHVSLFWYQQALGQGPEFLTYFQNEAQLDKSGLPSDRFFAERPEGSVSTLKIQRTQQEDSAVYLCASSLYGQENEKLFFGSGTQLSVL.

V and J are TRBV5-6 and TRBJ2-5; the match to TRBD1 covers 9 bases. The J call may be faulty, since TRBJ2-7 better matches the DNA end. Germline V CDR1 and CDR2: SGHDT, YYEEEE. The CDR3 extends over 14 amino acids. The CDR3: CASSLGGTGREQYF. Written as DNA, the CDR3 is TGTGCCAGCAGCTTAGGCGGGACAGGGCGCGAGCAGTACTTC.

This chain links TRBV4-1 with TRBJ2-7; 7 bases are a match to TRBD1. Unmatched junction bases numbered 6, after V lost 4 bases and J lost 6 bases. The CDR3 is 13 amino acids. Germline V gene sequence: CDR1 MGHRA, CDR2 YSYEKL. The CDR3 loop is CASSPDRVGEQYF. The CDR3 DNA sequence: TGCGCCAGCAGCCCCGACAGGGTTGGCGAGCAGTACTTC.

This rearrangement joins TRBV7-6 to TRBJ2-7, with a weak D call TRBD1 (6 bases). Germline values: CDR1 SGHVS, CDR2 FNYEAQ. Trimming left V 1 base short and J 5 bases short, with 18 bases between. This CDR3 is built from 16 residues. The CDR3 protein is CASSLDLGAGVDEQYF. CDR3 bases: TGTGCCAGCAGCTTAGACCTCGGGGCAGGGGTGGACGAGCAGTACTTC.

The chain has TRBV11-3 and TRBJ2-2; D may be TRBD2 (6 bases). Trimming pared 5 bases from V and 3 bases from J, leaving 13 bases between. This CDR3 region has 15 residues. CDR1 SGHNT and CDR2 YENEEA come from the germline V gene. The CDR3 coding sequence is TGTGCCAGCAGCGGCGGGACTTCGTACACCGGGGAGCTGTTTTTT. It translates to CASSGGTSYTGELFF.

V gene TRBV7-9 combines with J gene TRBJ2-5, with unresolved D. Germline V CDR1 and CDR2: SEHNR, FQNEAQ (reference sequence). The CDR3 is 13 amino acids. Trimming left V 5 bases short and J 3 bases short, with 10 bases between. The CDR3 coding sequence is TGTGCCAGCAGCCTTTTTAGAGAAGAGACCCAGTACTTC. This sequence encodes CASSLFREETQYF.

This chain uses TRBV2 with TRBJ1-2, with D possibly TRBD1 on 5 matching bases. The V gene lost 7 bases and the J gene lost 11 bases, with 11 bases spanning the gap. CDR1 is SNHLY, CDR2 FYNNEI, per germline. This CDR3 has 10 amino acids. The CDR3 sequence is CASTDGTYTF. CDR3 in DNA: TGTGCCAGCACCGACGGGACTTACACCTTC.

J is TRBJ2-7 and V is TRBV4-1; D unresolved. Per the germline V gene, CDR1 is MGHRA and CDR2 is YSYEKL. The CDR3 is 14 amino acids. V lost 4 bases and J 0 bases, leaving 10 bases between the germline ends. The CDR3 is CASSPVAHSYEQYF. Written as DNA, the CDR3 is TGCGCCAGCAGCCCAGTCGCTCACTCCTACGAGCAGTACTTC.